The source of this T cell receptor beta chain is a study of OX40 agonist ivuxolimab in advanced cancers. Regarding the study as a whole: Researchers did not determine the expanded peripheral T cells' antigen specificity.

Sequencing was performed with immunoSEQ multiplex PCR; in TCRdb, only in-frame clones are kept and a portion is missing. The table includes fewer than 95,000 clones, about 90% detected once. The CDR3 has 15 residues. Per germline, CDR1 SGHKS and CDR2 YYEKEE (reference sequence). V was cut by 1 base and J by 1 base, with 9 bases left in between. In regard to this clone: Its antigen remains unidentified.

Sampling of blood occurred at baseline, cycle 4 day 1, and cycle 7 day 1. The sample here was CD4+ or CD8+ T cells sorted from blood, taken in a trial of the OX40 agonist ivuxolimab. The chain links TRBV5-5 to TRBJ2-1; D not certain. The sequence derives from an adult with an advanced solid tumor such as melanoma, head and neck, liver or kidney cancer. CDR3 bases: TGTGCCAGCAGCTTGAGCCCCCCATCCTACAATGAGCAGTTCTTC. This encodes CASSLSPPSYNEQFF. The full variable domain, its missing parts supplied by reference TRBV5-5 and TRBJ2-1, is DAGVTQSPTHLIKTRGQQVTLRCSPISGHKSVSWYQQVLGQGPQFIFQYYEKEERGRGNFPDRFSARQFPNYSSELNVNALLLGDSALYLCASSLSPPSYNEQFFGPGTRLTVL.